This T cell receptor beta chain is drawn from a study of metastatic and nonmetastatic thyroid tumors. Study overall: From malignant and benign thyroid patients, repertoires in blood and in tumor or nodule tissue were compared.

The study's findings and limits: When malignant thyroid tumors were compared with benign nodules, TCR beta diversity was reportedly significantly higher in the malignant tumors. This held in both blood and tumor samples.

Among the patients, none had received any treatment before thyroid surgery. This clone showed up just a few times. Its antigen remains unknown. A read error may be the cause here, since a much bigger clone is one base away. CDR1 and CDR2 (germline): MGHRA, YSYEKL. The CDR3 totals 13 residues. Per the original data handling: A classifier of distant metastasis in papillary thyroid cancer was built from CDR3 differences (across clinicopathological groups). TCRdb re-clonotyped the PCR reads through MiXCR. The V and J calls were determined by TCRdb, not by the authors. The sample contains approximately 21,000 clones, about 28% of which appear only once.

The chain links TRBV4-1 to TRBJ1-1; no clear D gene. The receptor's source is a male donor with papillary thyroid cancer or a benign thyroid nodule (not recorded which). Some clones in this sample may be carry-over from other donors' samples. The source material was tumor tissue. The DNA of the CDR3 is TGCGCCAGCATCCAAGTACGCGGCACTGAAGCTTTCTTT. This sequence encodes CASIQVRGTEAFF.